This T cell receptor (beta chain) was observed in a study of graft-versus-host responses after intestinal transplantation. About the study: The study gave all recipients anti-thymocyte globulin induction, then tacrolimus and steroids for about 3 years.

Only in-frame clones appear in the TCRdb table, and some are missing; sequencing was by immunoSEQ multiplex PCR. The data show fewer than 150,000 clones, approximately 92% seen once. The study, taken as a whole, reports: Early post-transplant falls in HvG clones accompanied the peak levels of circulating GvH clones.

J was trimmed by 3 bases and V by 3 bases; bases with no gene match: 12. The CDR3 consists of 16 residues. Germline V lookup: CDR1 SGHRS, CDR2 YFSETQ. In the case of this clone: Antigen: not known.

The TCR sequence derives from a human donor who received an intestinal transplant. This chain connects TRBV5-1 to TRBJ2-7, with TRBD1 identical over 7 bases. The sequencing here drew on unstimulated CD4+ T cells sorted from spleen or lymph node cells, taken before intestinal transplant. In DNA form, the CDR3 reads TGCGCCAGCAGCTCTATCGCCGGAGGACAGGACTACGAGCAGTACTTC. It is translated as CASSSIAGGQDYEQYF.